What follows are 28 T cell receptor beta chains derived from one specimen sequenced in a study of T cell repertoires in ileal Crohn's disease. Clones were read by immunoSEQ multiplex PCR, and TCRdb kept only the in-frame ones, dropping some. The sample carries some 30,000 clones, around 80% recorded once. The sample taken for sequencing was ileal tissue. The receptors derive from an adult with Crohn's disease.

V and J are TRBV4-3 and TRBJ2-5; D might be TRBD2 (5 bases). The DNA end is more similar to TRBJ2-7, so the J call may be wrong. The CDR3 is made up of 16 amino acids. CDR1 LGHNA and CDR2 YSLEER come from the germline V gene. Here the CDR3 DNA reads TGCGCCAGCAGCCAAGAATTAGCGATACCGGCCTACGAGCAGTACTTC. Translation gives CASSQELAIPAYEQYF.

This clone has only one observation. The CDR3 does not close with the conserved phenylalanine or tryptophan, likely indicating a read error. The rearrangement uses TRBV10-3 and TRBJ2-3, with 9 bases fitting TRBD1. Germline loops: CDR1 ENHRY, CDR2 SYGVKD. CDR3 length equals 16 residues. V lost 2 bases to trimming and J lost 4 bases; unmatched junction nucleotides: 7. The CDR3 bases are TGTGCCATCAGTGAGATGGGGGACAGGGACCCAGATACGCAGTATTCT. Its translation: CAISEMGDRDPDTQYS.

In this sample, this clone turned up once. V gene TRBV6-6 combines with J gene TRBJ2-7; a possible D gene is TRBD2 (5 bases). Germline loops: CDR1 MNHNY, CDR2 SVGAGI (reference sequence). This CDR3 region has 14 residues. The ends were cut back, 0 bases at V and 0 bases at J, with 6 bases in the middle. The DNA of the CDR3 is TGTGCCAGCAGTTACTCGGGGAGCTCCTACGAGCAGTACTTC. Its translation: CASSYSGSSYEQYF.

The chain links TRBV9 to TRBJ2-3; D is possibly TRBD2 (5 bases). Germline V gives CDR1 SGDLS, CDR2 YYNGEE. The CDR3 runs 16 residues. V was clipped by 4 bases and J by 5 bases, with 20 bases between them. The CDR3 loop is CASSTGLQLHRDTQYF. The CDR3 DNA reads TGTGCCAGCAGCACCGGACTTCAACTTCACAGAGATACGCAGTATTTT. Supplemented by reference TRBV9 and TRBJ2-3, the full variable domain reads DSGVTQTPKHLITATGQRVTLRCSPRSGDLSVYWYQQSLDQGLQFLIQYYNGEERAKGNILERFSAQQFPDLHSELNLSSLELGDSALYFCASSTGLQLHRDTQYFGPGTRLTVL.

On this clone: A junction end diverges from the germline sequence, so it may reflect a read error. The chain joins TRBV10-3 to TRBJ2-7; D unclear. The CDR3 totals 13 residues. The V gene's germline CDR1 is ENHRY and CDR2 SYGVKD. Written as DNA, the CDR3 is TGTGCCACCAGTGGTCTGAACAACTACGAGCAGTACTTC. This codes for CATSGLNNYEQYF.

V and J are TRBV28 and TRBJ2-2; D is perhaps TRBD1 (5 bases). Between the trimmed V and J ends, which lost 2 bases and 6 bases, there was a span of 10 bases. The CDR3 runs 14 residues. Germline CDR1 MDHEN, CDR2 SYDVKM. The CDR3 spells CASSLPDNAGELFF. The CDR3 nucleotides are TGTGCCAGCAGTTTACCGGACAACGCCGGGGAGCTGTTTTTT.

This rearrangement joins TRBV27 to TRBJ2-1, with TRBD2 matching 11 bases. Germline loops: CDR1 MNHEY, CDR2 SMNVEV (reference sequence). V lost 5 bases, J lost 5 bases, and 5 bases stayed unmatched. CDR3 length equals 15 residues. The chain's CDR3 is CASSILAGVNNEQFF. As DNA, the CDR3 is TGTGCCAGCAGTATACTAGCGGGGGTAAACAATGAGCAGTTCTTC.

The chain links TRBV18 to TRBJ2-5; D is unresolved. Trimming removed 0 bases from V and 5 bases from J, with 7 bases in between. Germline CDR1 is KGHSH and CDR2 is LQKENI. The CDR3 loop spans 13 amino acids. CDR3 sequence: CASSPPIRETQYF. CDR3 sequence (DNA): TGTGCCAGCTCACCACCGATCCGGGAGACCCAGTACTTC.

V gene TRBV5-1 combines with J gene TRBJ2-3; 11 bases are shared with TRBD2. Germline V gene sequence: CDR1 SGHRS, CDR2 YFSETQ. V shed 4 bases and J 6 bases; nucleotides not matched to a gene: 4. This CDR3 is 14 amino acids long. The CDR3 here is CASSIAGGRDTQYF. The CDR3 DNA sequence: TGCGCCAGCAGCATAGCGGGGGGGCGTGATACGCAGTATTTT.

The chain is built from TRBV27 and TRBJ2-7; a possible D gene is TRBD2 (5 bases). The CDR3 consists of 12 residues. Trimming pared 5 bases from V and 6 bases from J, leaving 11 bases between. In germline, CDR1 is MNHEY, CDR2 SMNVEV (reference sequence). DNA for the CDR3: TGTGCCAGCAGTCCCTCCCGGGGCGAGCAGTACTTC. Its protein product is CASSPSRGEQYF.

This chain joins TRBV9 and TRBJ2-7; tentatively, D is TRBD1 (6 bases). Trimming removed 0 bases at V and 7 bases at J, with 11 bases between. Germline V gene lookup returns CDR1 SGDLS and CDR2 YYNGEE. The CDR3 extends over 13 amino acids. This CDR3 is CASSVETGSEQYF. CDR3 sequence (DNA): TGTGCCAGCAGCGTAGAAACAGGGTCTGAGCAGTACTTC.

V usage is TRBV27 and J usage is TRBJ1-5; D may be TRBD1 (6 bases). CDR1 MNHEY and CDR2 SMNVEV come from the germline V gene (reference sequence). V was clipped by 3 bases and J by 7 bases, with 13 bases between them. This CDR3 region has 14 residues. The CDR3: CASSFAGAGQPQHF. The CDR3, as DNA: TGTGCCAGCAGTTTTGCGGGGGCCGGGCAGCCCCAGCATTTT.

The chain links TRBV6-1 to TRBJ2-7, with TRBD1 as a possible D gene (5 bases). CDR3 size: 14 residues. The germline V gene encodes CDR1 MNHNS and CDR2 SASEGT. V lost 1 base to trimming and J lost 6 bases, with 13 bases between them. The CDR3 nucleotides are TGTGCCAGCAGTGAAGTAGGGGTTTCTAGCGAGCAGTACTTC. Translated: CASSEVGVSSEQYF.

This clone was seen a few times. This chain connects TRBV19 to TRBJ1-2; 7 bases fit TRBD1. Germline V gene data show CDR1 as LNHDA and CDR2 as SQIVND (reference sequence). The CDR3 runs to 14 residues. Trimming took 6 bases from V and 6 from J; bases not matched to a gene: 10. The CDR3 coding sequence is TGTGCCAGTAGGCCCGCGGACAGGCCTGATGGCTACACCTTC. This gives the protein CASRPADRPDGYTF.

This sequence joins TRBV7-9 and TRBJ2-5, with D perhaps matching TRBD2 (6 bases). Matching the DNA end better, TRBJ2-7 makes the J call doubtful. CDR3 length: 12 amino acids. Germline V gene data show CDR1 as SEHNR and CDR2 as FQNEAQ (reference sequence). CDR3 DNA: TGTGCCAGCAGCCGGGGGATTGGCGAGCAGTACTTC. Translation gives CASSRGIGEQYF.

The CDR3 is CASNRGLGNTIYF. CDR3 coding DNA: TGTGCCAGCAACAGGGGGCTAGGAAACACCATATATTTT. The chain links TRBV11-2 to TRBJ1-3, with 9 bases identical to TRBD1. The V and J ends lost 7 bases and 4 bases, in that order; junction bases with no gene match: 2. Germline CDR1 and CDR2: SGHAT and FQNNGV. The CDR3 runs 13 residues.

The chain couples TRBV2 to TRBJ1-5; perhaps TRBD1 as D (5 bases). The V end was cut by 7 bases, the J end by 2 bases, with 12 bases between. Germline V gene sequence: CDR1 SNHLY, CDR2 FYNNEI. The CDR3 is 14 amino acids. CDR3 loop: CASTTQGGNQPQHF. For the CDR3, the DNA is TGTGCCAGCACGACGCAAGGGGGCAATCAGCCCCAGCATTTT.

This CDR3 reads CASSLQGANTEAFF. The DNA for the CDR3 is TGTGCCAGCAGCTTGCAGGGGGCGAACACTGAAGCTTTCTTT. V is TRBV5-6 and J is TRBJ1-1, with 8 bases that match TRBD1. The CDR3 consists of 14 residues. V shed 1 base, J shed 1 base, and the junction held 0 bases outside the gene matches. Germline lookup yields CDR1 SGHDT and CDR2 YYEEEE.

The rearrangement links TRBV4-2 to TRBJ2-7; tentative D call: TRBD2 (6 bases). The CDR3 is 15 amino acids. The germline V gene encodes CDR1 LGHNA and CDR2 YNFKEQ. Trimming shortened V by 0 bases and J by 0 bases, and 9 bases separated the two germline ends. This CDR3 reads CASSQEAGPSYEQYF. CDR3 sequence (DNA): TGTGCCAGCAGCCAAGAGGCGGGGCCCTCCTACGAGCAGTACTTC.

This clone came up once. The rearrangement uses TRBV6-5 and TRBJ2-3, with D unresolved. Trimming took 4 bases from V and 3 from J, leaving 11 bases between them. The CDR3 is 14 residues long. Germline V gene lookup returns CDR1 MNHEY and CDR2 SVGAGI. The chain's CDR3 is CASSSNDGTDTQYF. The CDR3 region has the DNA TGTGCCAGCAGTTCCAACGACGGGACAGATACGCAGTATTTT.

The rearrangement uses TRBV7-6 and TRBJ2-3; 13 nucleotides align to TRBD2. The germline CDR1 and CDR2 sequences are SGHVS and FNYEAQ. The CDR3 totals 17 residues. V lost 1 base and J lost 6; bases outside the gene matches: 7. This chain's CDR3 is CASSLDTSGGASDTQYF. The CDR3 nucleotides read TGTGCCAGCAGCTTAGATACTAGCGGGGGGGCCTCCGATACGCAGTATTTT.

In its sample, this clone was seen a few times. Different DNA sequences within this sample yield the same CDR3. The chain combines TRBV4-1 with TRBJ2-2; TRBD2 agrees at 12 bases. Germline lookup yields CDR1 MGHRA and CDR2 YSYEKL. The CDR3 is 16 residues long. The V segment lost 4 bases and the J segment 5 bases; nucleotides outside the gene matches: 5. The CDR3 here is CASSLRTSGDTGELFF. The CDR3 coding sequence is TGCGCCAGCAGCCTAAGGACTAGCGGGGATACCGGGGAGCTGTTTTTT.

The V and J genes are TRBV15 and TRBJ1-2, with unresolved D. This CDR3 contains 13 residues. Germline V gives CDR1 LNHNV, CDR2 YYDKDF (reference sequence). V lost 3 bases and J 3 bases, leaving 8 bases between the germline ends. CDR3 nucleotides: TGTGCCACCAGCAGGCGCGGAGACTATGGCTACACCTTC. Encoded protein: CATSRRGDYGYTF.

V is TRBV6-5 and J is TRBJ1-4; 8 bases map to TRBD1. The CDR3 sequence is 14 residues long. The junction had 5 bases not matched to a gene; V was cut back by 4 bases and J by 7 bases. Germline V CDR1 and CDR2: MNHEY, SVGAGI. CDR3 nucleotide sequence: TGTGCCAGCAGTTTCAGGGGGCGCGGTGAAAAACTGTTTTTT. Translated: CASSFRGRGEKLFF.

The chain employs TRBV9 and TRBJ2-7, with a tentative D call TRBD1 (6 bases). CDR1 and CDR2 (germline): SGDLS, YYNGEE. The CDR3 is 12 amino acids. V gave up 5 bases and J gave up 5 bases, with 11 bases separating them. For the CDR3, the DNA is TGTGCCAGCAGTGGTAAGGGGGACGAGCAGTACTTC. Encoded protein: CASSGKGDEQYF.

This chain joins TRBV7-2 and TRBJ1-3; D remains unclear. The CDR3 contains 15 residues. CDR1 is SGHTA, CDR2 FQGNSA, per germline. Trimming pared 1 base from V and 2 bases from J, leaving 9 bases between. The CDR3: CASSLEYSAGNTIYF. Written as DNA, the CDR3 is TGTGCCAGCAGCTTAGAATATTCTGCTGGAAACACCATATATTTT.

The genes are TRBV30 and TRBJ2-7; 7 nucleotides agree with TRBD1. Looked up from germline, CDR1 is GTSNPN and CDR2 is SVGIG (reference sequence). The trim removed 2 bases at V and 4 bases at J, leaving 5 bases unmatched. The CDR3 is made up of 13 amino acids. For the CDR3, the DNA is TGTGCCTGGAGTCGACAGGGCGGGTACGAGCAGTACTTC. It translates to CAWSRQGGYEQYF.

This sequence joins TRBV5-1 and TRBJ1-4; D is perhaps TRBD1 (6 bases). Trimming took 5 bases from V and 5 from J, leaving 13 bases between them. CDR3 length: 14 amino acids. Looked up from germline, CDR1 is SGHRS and CDR2 is YFSETQ. CDR3 sequence reads: CASRAGTWNEKLFF. The CDR3 DNA follows: TGCGCCAGCAGAGCCGGGACATGGAATGAAAAACTGTTTTTT.